These 23 T cell receptor beta chains were all obtained from the same sample, sequenced in a study of T cells in Graves' hyperthyroidism and ophthalmopathy. Authors of the study amplified TCR beta CDR3 regions from RNA transcripts. The HTBI primer set drove a first-round RT-PCR of the TCR CDR3. TCRdb re-derived calls from the multiplex PCR reads in MiXCR, one entry per CDR3 protein. The table lists around 540,000 distinct CDR3 sequences, 35% to 55% of them singletons. The sequenced sample consisted of peripheral blood or thyroid tissue (not recorded which). All receptors derive from a woman younger than 35 with Graves' hyperthyroidism.

The genes are TRBV10-3 and TRBJ2-7; TRBD1 aligns across 7 bases. The V and J ends lost 3 bases and 1 base, in that order; junction bases with no gene match: 12. The CDR3 has 17 residues. CDR1 is ENHRY, CDR2 SYGVKD, per germline. In DNA, the CDR3 is TGTGCCATCAGTGATACAGGGGATGGGGTTATGTCCTACGAGCAGTACTTC. Its translation is CAISDTGDGVMSYEQYF.

The J gene is TRBJ1-1, the V gene TRBV7-3; D is ambiguous. CDR1 and CDR2 (germline): SGHTA, FQGTGA. The CDR3 is 15 amino acids. V lost 2 bases, J lost 5 bases, and 15 bases lay in between. CDR3: CASSLGMGLGTEAFF. Here the CDR3 DNA reads TGTGCCAGCAGCTTAGGCATGGGTCTCGGGACTGAAGCTTTCTTT. Based on the CDR3 plus reference TRBV7-3 and TRBJ1-1, the full variable domain is GAGVSQTPSNKVTEKGKYVELRCDPISGHTALYWYRQSLGQGPEFLIYFQGTGAADDSGLPNDRFFAVRPEGSVSTLKIQRTERGDSAVYLCASSLGMGLGTEAFFGQGTRLTVV.

V usage is TRBV11-2 and J usage is TRBJ2-7; TRBD2 aligns across 12 bases. The CDR3 loop spans 15 amino acids. Trimming cost V 6 bases and J 2 bases; bases outside gene matches: 5. CDR1 SGHAT and CDR2 FQNNGV come from the germline V gene. CDR3 protein: CASRRLAGVAYEQYF. Here the CDR3 DNA reads TGTGCCAGCAGACGACTAGCGGGAGTTGCCTACGAGCAGTACTTC.

The V call is TRBV10-3, the J call TRBJ2-5; tentatively, D is TRBD1 (5 bases). The CDR3 loop spans 14 amino acids. V lost 2 bases, J lost 5 bases, and 12 bases lay in between. In germline, CDR1 is ENHRY, CDR2 SYGVKD. The CDR3 coding sequence is TGTGCCATCAGTGAGGGCAGGGATTTGGAGACCCAGTACTTC. Its translation is CAISEGRDLETQYF.

On this clonotype: A junction boundary mismatches the germline segment, possibly from a read error. J is TRBJ1-5 and V is TRBV7-8; no firm D call. Germline loops: CDR1 SGHVS, CDR2 FQNEAQ. The CDR3 is made up of 17 amino acids. Here the CDR3 reads CASSQMSSPGSNQPQHF. For the CDR3, the DNA is TGCGCCAGCAGCCAAATGTCCAGCCCGGGGAGCAATCAGCCCCAGCATTTT.

The chain couples TRBV10-3 to TRBJ1-1, with D possibly being TRBD1 (5 bases). This CDR3 is 13 amino acids long. Deletions cut 7 bases from V and 1 base from J, with 10 bases between. In germline, CDR1 is ENHRY, CDR2 SYGVKD. The CDR3 region is CAITEQANTEAFF. CDR3 bases: TGTGCCATCACTGAACAGGCGAACACTGAAGCTTTCTTT.

The chain is built from TRBV7-1 and TRBJ1-1, with D hard to call. TRBV7-1 is flagged as an ORF with uncertain function. V lost 8 bases to trimming and J lost 0 bases, with 7 bases between them. CDR3 length equals 12 residues. The CDR3 protein is CASPGLNTEAFF. The DNA for the CDR3 is TGTGCCAGCCCCGGGCTGAACACTGAAGCTTTCTTT.

V and J are TRBV7-6 and TRBJ2-5; 7 bases agree with TRBD2. The CDR3 has 14 amino acids. V lost 5 bases to trimming and J lost 2 bases; unmatched junction nucleotides: 5. Germline values: CDR1 SGHVS, CDR2 FNYEAQ. The CDR3 DNA sequence: TGTGCCAGCAGCCGCGGGGGAATGCAAGAGACCCAGTACTTC. Translating it yields CASSRGGMQETQYF.

On this clonotype: Here the CDR3 omits its conserved ending phenylalanine or tryptophan, so a read error is the likely source. The CDR3 DNA reads TGTGCCAGCAGTGCTACCCAGGCGGGCACTGAAGCTTTCTCT. Translating gives CASSATQAGTEAFS. The rearrangement uses TRBV25-1 and TRBJ1-1; no clear D gene. The V end was cut by 4 bases, the J end by 4 bases, with 13 bases between. There are 14 residues in the CDR3. In germline, CDR1 is MGHDK, CDR2 SYGVNS.

This chain uses TRBV19 with TRBJ1-6; the D gene is possibly TRBD1 (5 bases). CDR1 is LNHDA, CDR2 SQIVND, per germline (reference sequence). The V end lost 1 base, the J end lost 10 bases, and 14 bases lay between the germline ends. The CDR3 has 15 residues. The CDR3 loop is CASSIARTGRSPLHF. The CDR3 nucleotides read TGTGCCAGTAGTATAGCCAGAACAGGTCGGTCACCCCTCCACTTT.

This clonotype was detected only a few times. This chain joins TRBV20-1 and TRBJ1-5, with D maybe TRBD1 (5 bases). Germline V gene lookup returns CDR1 DFQATT and CDR2 SNEGSKA (reference sequence). Trimming shortened V by 2 bases and J by 6 bases, and 17 bases separated the two germline ends. The length of the CDR3 is 15 residues. The CDR3 DNA reads TGCAGTGCTAGACACCTAAGGGGTTCGGGTCAGCCCCAGCATTTT. It yields the protein CSARHLRGSGQPQHF.

This rearrangement joins TRBV29-1 to TRBJ2-2, with TRBD1 matching over 10 bases. The CDR3 spans 15 residues. Germline CDR1 reads SQVTM; CDR2 reads ANQGSEA. Trimming took 3 bases from V and 1 from J; bases not matched to a gene: 2. The CDR3 loop reads CSVERTGGNTGELFF. CDR3 bases: TGCAGCGTTGAGAGGACAGGGGGGAACACCGGGGAGCTGTTTTTT.

Of note for this clonotype: A much larger clone lies one base from this, so it may be a read error. V gene TRBV5-6 combines with J gene TRBJ1-4, with TRBD1 matching over 7 bases. Germline CDR1 SGHDT, CDR2 YYEEEE. The CDR3 spans 15 residues. J was trimmed by 7 bases and V by 6 bases; bases with no gene match: 12. This CDR3 is CASNQYDRDREKLFF. The DNA for the CDR3 is TGTGCCAGCAACCAATACGACAGGGATCGTGAAAAACTGTTTTTT. The full variable domain, in which reference TRBV5-6 and TRBJ1-4 provide the parts outside the CDR3, is DAGVTQSPTHLIKTRGQQVTLRCSPKSGHDTVSWYQQALGQGPQFIFQYYEEEERQRGNFPDRFSGHQFPNYSSELNVNALLLGDSALYLCASNQYDRDREKLFFGSGTQLSVL.

Details on this clonotype: This may arise from a read error, as a much more abundant clone is one base away. The rearrangement uses TRBV11-1 and TRBJ1-1, with D tentatively TRBD1 (5 bases). The CDR3 is 14 amino acids. Trimming removed 6 bases from V and 1 base from J, with 12 bases in between. The germline CDR1 and CDR2 sequences are SGHAT and FQDESV (reference sequence). The CDR3 loop reads CASRVRDRNTEAFF. The CDR3 region has the DNA TGTGCCAGCAGGGTCCGTGACAGGAACACTGAAGCTTTCTTT. The entire variable domain, with the rest obtained from reference TRBV11-1 and TRBJ1-1, is as follows: EAEVAQSPRYKITEKSQAVAFWCDPISGHATLYWYRQILGQGPELLVQFQDESVVDDSQLPKDRFSAERLKGVDSTLKIQPAELGDSAMYLCASRVRDRNTEAFFGQGTRLTVV.

This clonotype was recorded a few times. CDR3 region: CAISKGRSNQPQHF. CDR3 sequence (DNA): TGTGCCATCAGTAAGGGCCGGAGCAATCAGCCCCAGCATTTT. The chain employs TRBV10-3 and TRBJ1-5; D not resolved. Germline V gene sequence: CDR1 ENHRY, CDR2 SYGVKD. The CDR3 totals 14 residues. V gave up 5 bases and J gave up 1 base, with 9 bases separating them.

V is TRBV5-1 and J is TRBJ2-6; tentatively, D is TRBD1 or TRBD2 (5 bases each). The CDR3 is 17 amino acids. Trimming shortened V by 2 bases and J by 0 bases, and 12 bases separated the two germline ends. Germline assignment: CDR1 SGHRS and CDR2 YFSETQ. CDR3 DNA sequence: TGCGCCAGCAGCTTCGGGACGTCTAGCTCTGGGGCCAACGTCCTGACTTTC. Translating gives CASSFGTSSSGANVLTF.

This clonotype has only a few counts. This chain uses TRBV2 with TRBJ2-2; TRBD2 might be the D (6 bases). V was cut by 6 bases and J by 6 bases, with 17 bases left in between. Germline V gene lookup returns CDR1 SNHLY and CDR2 FYNNEI. CDR3 length: 15 amino acids. The CDR3 nucleotides read TGTGCCAGCAGGGTGGGGACCGGGGGTCCCGGGGAGCTGTTTTTT. This codes for CASRVGTGGPGELFF.

The table lists this clonotype with a few counts. V gene TRBV4-2 combines with J gene TRBJ1-5; D ambiguous. The V and J ends lost 0 bases and 2 bases respectively, with 5 bases between them. Germline-derived CDR1 and CDR2 are LGHNA and YNFKEQ. This CDR3 region has 14 residues. The chain's CDR3 is CASSQELRNQPQHF. The CDR3 region has the DNA TGTGCCAGCAGCCAAGAACTTCGCAATCAGCCCCAGCATTTT.

This chain connects TRBV7-9 to TRBJ1-5, with 7 bases that match TRBD1. In germline, CDR1 is SEHNR, CDR2 FQNEAQ (reference sequence). This CDR3 spans 15 amino acids. After removal of 3 bases from V and 4 bases from J, the junction contained 6 bases not matched to a gene. This CDR3 reads CASSLGDRINQPQHF. The CDR3 DNA is TGTGCCAGCAGCTTGGGGGACAGAATTAATCAGCCCCAGCATTTT.

The table lists this clonotype with many counts. The chain joins TRBV20-1 to TRBJ2-5; 11 bases are a match to TRBD1. In germline, CDR1 is DFQATT, CDR2 SNEGSKA (reference sequence). The CDR3 has 14 amino acids. The junction had 6 bases not matched to a gene; V was cut back by 5 bases and J by 4 bases. This chain's CDR3 is CSASSDRGLETQYF. CDR3 DNA sequence: TGCAGTGCTTCCTCGGACAGGGGGCTAGAGACCCAGTACTTC.

This chain joins TRBV2 and TRBJ1-2; the D gene is possibly TRBD1 (6 bases). V was shortened by 5 bases and J by 7 bases, with 17 bases between the two germline ends. This CDR3 contains 14 residues. The germline gives CDR1 SNHLY, CDR2 FYNNEI. In DNA form, the CDR3 reads TGTGCCAGCAGTTTGGCAGGGGAAGGTCGTGGCTACACCTTC. It yields the protein CASSLAGEGRGYTF.

This clonotype was seen ten or more times. The chain uses TRBV25-1 and TRBJ2-5; weak D call: TRBD2 (6 bases). V shed 7 bases and J shed 5 bases, with 23 bases lying between them. CDR1 and CDR2 from the germline V gene are MGHDK and SYGVNS. The CDR3 sequence is 16 residues long. The chain's CDR3 is CASNPTQVRGSETQYF. CDR3 DNA: TGTGCCAGCAACCCTACCCAAGTACGGGGGTCGGAGACCCAGTACTTC.

The rearrangement links TRBV7-6 to TRBJ2-5; D may be TRBD2 (5 bases). The CDR3 runs 13 residues. Trimming took off 5 bases at V and 5 bases at J, with 12 bases between the two ends. The germline gives CDR1 SGHVS, CDR2 FNYEAQ. The CDR3 protein is CASSQAAAETQYF. The CDR3 region has the DNA TGTGCCAGCAGCCAAGCGGCTGCCGAGACCCAGTACTTC.